The entry below gives a single T cell receptor (beta chain) sequence along with its context. This sample was taken from a study of blood T cell repertoires in COVID-19. Study context: COVID-19 samples from acute and convalescent phases originated in the United States, Italy and Spain. T cells, B-cell-depleted T cells, or PBMCs provided the cDNA or gDNA that served as material.

Method: immunoSEQ multiplex PCR; TCRdb's copy keeps in-frame clones and lacks some. Of roughly 97,000 clones in the sample, over 75% are singletons; the top ten hold approximately 6%. The germline gives CDR1 SGHKS, CDR2 YYEKEE (reference sequence). Trimming took 2 bases from V and 3 from J, leaving 11 bases between them. The CDR3 has 14 residues. J is TRBJ1-1 and V is TRBV5-5; TRBD1 is a possible D gene (6 bases). Sequencing was carried out using peripheral blood. The receptor's source is a human donor in a cohort sampled during active COVID-19. The CDR3 spells CASSFGQPYTEAFF. CDR3 DNA sequence: TGTGCCAGCAGCTTCGGACAGCCCTACACTGAAGCTTTCTTT.